One and the same sample provided the 5 T cell receptor beta chains below, sequenced in a study of cytomegalovirus exposure and HLA in healthy donors. 13 Jbeta primers and 60 Vbeta primers were used for the PCR. Sequencing used immunoSEQ multiplex PCR; TCRdb keeps in-frame clones, though not all of them. The sample holds about 94,000 clones, 6% to 9% seen once. The material sequenced was PBMCs. The source of these receptors is a man in his fifties in good health and CMV-seronegative.

J is TRBJ1-5 and V is TRBV2; no clear D. The CDR3 sequence is 15 residues long. V lost 1 base to trimming and J lost 3 bases, with 10 bases between them. Germline V gene sequence: CDR1 SNHLY, CDR2 FYNNEI. CDR3 nucleotides: TGTGCCAGCAGTGAAGAGGAGGGAGACAATCAGCCCCAGCATTTT. The encoded protein is CASSEEEGDNQPQHF.

V is TRBV10-3 and J is TRBJ2-1; 14 positions match TRBD2. The CDR3 runs to 16 residues. Germline lookup yields CDR1 ENHRY and CDR2 SYGVKD. V was pared by 6 bases and J by 7 bases, with 8 bases of the junction left unmatched. The CDR3 nucleotides read TGTGCCATCAGCCCGGGACTAGCGGGAGCTCGTAATGAGCAGTTCTTC. Translating gives CAISPGLAGARNEQFF.

This clone was observed a handful of times. The chain links TRBV15 to TRBJ1-5; D remains unclear. The CDR3 has 13 residues. Trimming took 0 bases from V and 6 from J, leaving 6 bases between them. Looked up from germline, CDR1 is LNHNV and CDR2 is YYDKDF (reference sequence). DNA of the CDR3: TGTGCCACCAGCAGAGAGACACGTCAGCCCCAGCATTTT. As protein: CATSRETRQPQHF.

This clone was seen more than once but under ten times. The rearrangement links TRBV19 to TRBJ1-1; D ambiguous. Germline CDR1 is LNHDA and CDR2 is SQIVND (reference sequence). This CDR3 spans 13 amino acids. The V and J ends lost 7 bases and 8 bases respectively, with 17 bases between them. The CDR3 loop reads CASTSMPTREAFF. The CDR3 region has the DNA TGTGCCAGTACCTCGATGCCTACTCGAGAAGCTTTCTTT.

This clone appeared a few times. The chain combines TRBV30 with TRBJ2-3, with 12 nucleotides matching TRBD2. The CDR3 sequence is 19 residues long. With 1 base clipped from V and 3 bases from J, the junction kept 14 bases outside the gene matches. Per germline, CDR1 GTSNPN and CDR2 SVGIG (reference sequence). The CDR3: CAWSGWSLAGGDGTDTQYF. The DNA of the CDR3 is TGTGCCTGGAGTGGTTGGAGCCTAGCGGGGGGGGATGGGACAGATACGCAGTATTTT.